Each of the 13 T cell receptor beta chains below was sequenced from the same sample in a study of shared clonotypes between healthy human individuals (dated by TCRdb to 2020 to 2021). Library generation was performed with the immunoSEQ multiplex PCR assay. This immuneACCESS table, as held by TCRdb, lists in-frame sequences with V and J called but not all clones. Of the missing ones, under half trace to an unresolved V gene in checked studies; the others have no known cause. The sample contains around 2.5 million clones, 80% to 95% of them found a single time. The ten largest make up 0.35% to 0.45% of the sample. The sample was naive CD4+ T cells from PBMCs. Sample cell subset or site, as interpreted from the label and publication: CD45RA+ positively selected. These receptors were collected from a man aged 18-30 years in good health. Some clones in this sample may be carry-over from other donors' samples.

This rearrangement joins TRBV23-1 to TRBJ2-5; D call uncertain. TRBV23-1 is known as an ORF, though its function is uncertain. V was trimmed by 3 bases and J by 6 bases, leaving 11 bases between them. CDR3 size: 13 residues. CDR3 protein: CASSQPGLKTQYF. The DNA of the CDR3 is TGCGCCAGCAGTCAGCCGGGCCTGAAGACCCAGTACTTC.

The chain has TRBV7-3 and TRBJ1-1; a weak D match, TRBD1 (5 bases). Germline CDR1 and CDR2: SGHTA and FQGTGA. Deletions cut 5 bases from V and 8 bases from J, with 15 bases between. The CDR3 has 13 residues. The CDR3 here is CASSQGNSEEAFF. In nucleotides, the CDR3 is TGTGCCAGCAGCCAGGGTAACTCGGAGGAAGCTTTCTTT.

The V call is TRBV7-2, the J call TRBJ2-7; TRBD2 agrees at 9 bases. CDR1 and CDR2 from the germline V gene are SGHTA and FQGNSA. Trimming cost V 1 base and J 6 bases; bases outside gene matches: 10. There are 16 residues in the CDR3. Here the CDR3 reads CASSLGPASGTSEQYF. The CDR3 DNA reads as TGTGCCAGCAGCTTAGGGCCCGCTAGCGGGACAAGCGAGCAGTACTTC.

The chain uses TRBV6-5 and TRBJ2-7; D is ambiguous. The CDR3 consists of 13 residues. Germline loops: CDR1 MNHEY, CDR2 SVGAGI. With 5 bases removed from V and 1 base from J, the gap between germline ends came to 9 bases. CDR3 in amino acids: CASSQPASYEQYF. CDR3 nucleotide sequence: TGTGCCAGCAGTCAGCCGGCTTCCTACGAGCAGTACTTC.

The V and J genes are TRBV5-5 and TRBJ1-2, with a tentative D call TRBD1 (6 bases). Germline loops: CDR1 SGHKS, CDR2 YYEKEE (reference sequence). V lost 5 bases, J lost 0 bases, and 17 bases lay in between. The CDR3 is 16 residues long. CDR3 sequence (DNA): TGTGCCAGCAGGGGAGGGACACCTTTAGCTAACTATGGCTACACCTTC. This codes for CASRGGTPLANYGYTF.

The chain joins TRBV4-2 to TRBJ2-2; 11 bases match TRBD2. V lost 3 bases, J lost 4 bases, and 4 bases stayed unmatched. The CDR3 loop spans 16 amino acids. Germline CDR1 LGHNA, CDR2 YNFKEQ. The CDR3 nucleotides read TGTGCCAGCAGCCAGGGACTAGCGGATATCACCGGGGAGCTGTTTTTT. Protein: CASSQGLADITGELFF.

J is TRBJ2-2 and V is TRBV7-3, with TRBD2 identical over 7 bases. V was clipped by 5 bases and J by 5 bases; unmatched bases: 8. The V gene's germline CDR1 is SGHTA and CDR2 FQGTGA. CDR3 size: 15 residues. The CDR3 here is CASSARELGTGELFF. The CDR3, as DNA: TGTGCCAGCAGCGCGCGGGAGTTGGGGACCGGGGAGCTGTTTTTT.

This clone was detected only once. The rearrangement links TRBV29-1 to TRBJ2-1; 8 positions agree with TRBD1. The CDR3 is 12 amino acids. Germline CDR1 reads SQVTM; CDR2 reads ANQGSEA. V shed 7 bases, J shed 4 bases, and the junction held 3 bases outside the gene matches. CDR3 amino acids: CSAHRGYNEQFF. Here the CDR3 DNA reads TGCAGCGCCCACAGGGGGTACAATGAGCAGTTCTTC.

This clone occurred once. The gene calls are TRBV29-1 and TRBJ2-7; D is uncertain. The CDR3 runs 12 residues. V lost 3 bases and J 2 bases, leaving 8 bases between the germline ends. Per germline, CDR1 SQVTM and CDR2 ANQGSEA. CDR3 protein: CSVEPSPYEQYF. The CDR3 DNA follows: TGCAGCGTTGAGCCATCCCCCTACGAGCAGTACTTC.

The V call is TRBV19, the J call TRBJ2-3; the D gene is possibly TRBD2 (6 bases). Germline V gene lookup returns CDR1 LNHDA and CDR2 SQIVND (reference sequence). The V gene lost 4 bases and the J gene lost 4 bases, with 21 bases spanning the gap. The CDR3 sequence is 17 residues long. The DNA of the CDR3 is TGTGCCAGTAGTAAAGCCGGTACGGCGGGACCCGCAGATACGCAGTATTTT. Translating it yields CASSKAGTAGPADTQYF.

J is TRBJ2-7 and V is TRBV5-1; TRBD1 agrees at 9 bases. The length of the CDR3 is 14 residues. V lost 4 bases to trimming and J lost 6 bases; unmatched junction nucleotides: 8. Germline V CDR1 and CDR2: SGHRS, YFSETQ. CDR3: CASSQGTGSGEQYF. In nucleotides, the CDR3 is TGCGCCAGCAGCCAAGGGACAGGGTCTGGCGAGCAGTACTTC.

The chain couples TRBV14 to TRBJ1-4; 7 bases line up with TRBD1. Germline CDR1 SGHDN, CDR2 FVKESK. The length of the CDR3 is 15 residues. The J segment lost 4 bases and the V segment lost 2 bases, leaving 4 bases of the junction unmatched. CDR3 bases: TGTGCCAGCAGCCAAACAGGGGCGTATAATGAAAAACTGTTTTTT. Residues: CASSQTGAYNEKLFF.

The chain has TRBV15 and TRBJ2-2; D uncertain. V was clipped by 2 bases and J by 6 bases, with 4 bases between them. The CDR3 covers 12 residues. Germline lookup yields CDR1 LNHNV and CDR2 YYDKDF (reference sequence). The CDR3 protein is CATSRKPGELFF. CDR3 bases: TGTGCCACCAGCAGAAAGCCCGGGGAGCTGTTTTTT.